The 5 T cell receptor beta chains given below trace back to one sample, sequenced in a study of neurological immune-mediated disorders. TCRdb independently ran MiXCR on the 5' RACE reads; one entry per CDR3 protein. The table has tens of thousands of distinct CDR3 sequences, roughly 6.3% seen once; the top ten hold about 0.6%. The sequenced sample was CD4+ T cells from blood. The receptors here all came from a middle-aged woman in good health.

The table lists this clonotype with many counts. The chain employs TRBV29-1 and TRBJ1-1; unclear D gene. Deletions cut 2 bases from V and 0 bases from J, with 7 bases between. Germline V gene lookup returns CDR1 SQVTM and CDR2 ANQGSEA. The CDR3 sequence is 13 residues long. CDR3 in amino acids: CSVESSLNTEAFF. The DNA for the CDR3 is TGCAGCGTTGAATCCAGCTTGAACACTGAAGCTTTCTTT. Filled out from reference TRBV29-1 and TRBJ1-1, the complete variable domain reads SAVISQKPSRDICQRGTSLTIQCQVDSQVTMMFWYRQQPGQSLTLIATANQGSEATYESGFVIDKFPISRPNLTFSTLTVSNMSPEDSSIYLCSVESSLNTEAFFGQGTRLTVV.

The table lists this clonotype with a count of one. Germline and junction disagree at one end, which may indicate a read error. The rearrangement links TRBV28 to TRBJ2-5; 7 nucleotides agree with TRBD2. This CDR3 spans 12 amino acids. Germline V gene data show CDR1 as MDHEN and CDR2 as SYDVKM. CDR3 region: CVSSLRSGGQYF. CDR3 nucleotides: TGTGTCAGCAGTTTAAGGTCGGGGGGACAGTACTTC.

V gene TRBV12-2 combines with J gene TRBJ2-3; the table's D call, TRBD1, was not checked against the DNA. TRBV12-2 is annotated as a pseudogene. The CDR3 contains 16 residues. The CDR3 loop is CASRHRGGLSADTQYF. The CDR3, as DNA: TGTGCAAGTCGCCACCGGGGCGGGTTGAGCGCAGATACGCAGTATTTT.

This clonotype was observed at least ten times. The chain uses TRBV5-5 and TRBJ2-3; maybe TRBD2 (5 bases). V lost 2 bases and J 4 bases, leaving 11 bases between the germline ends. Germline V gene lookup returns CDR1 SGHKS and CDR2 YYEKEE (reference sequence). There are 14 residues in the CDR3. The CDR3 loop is CASSLGLAADTQYF. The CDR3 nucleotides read TGTGCCAGCAGCTTAGGGCTAGCCGCAGATACGCAGTATTTT.

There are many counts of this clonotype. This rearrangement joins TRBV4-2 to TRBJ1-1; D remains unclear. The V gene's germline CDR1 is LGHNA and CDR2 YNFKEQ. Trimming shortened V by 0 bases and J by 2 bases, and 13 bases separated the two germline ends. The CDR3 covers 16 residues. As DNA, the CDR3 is TGTGCCAGCAGCCAAGATGCGGCCCAAAGAAACACTGAAGCTTTCTTT. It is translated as CASSQDAAQRNTEAFF.